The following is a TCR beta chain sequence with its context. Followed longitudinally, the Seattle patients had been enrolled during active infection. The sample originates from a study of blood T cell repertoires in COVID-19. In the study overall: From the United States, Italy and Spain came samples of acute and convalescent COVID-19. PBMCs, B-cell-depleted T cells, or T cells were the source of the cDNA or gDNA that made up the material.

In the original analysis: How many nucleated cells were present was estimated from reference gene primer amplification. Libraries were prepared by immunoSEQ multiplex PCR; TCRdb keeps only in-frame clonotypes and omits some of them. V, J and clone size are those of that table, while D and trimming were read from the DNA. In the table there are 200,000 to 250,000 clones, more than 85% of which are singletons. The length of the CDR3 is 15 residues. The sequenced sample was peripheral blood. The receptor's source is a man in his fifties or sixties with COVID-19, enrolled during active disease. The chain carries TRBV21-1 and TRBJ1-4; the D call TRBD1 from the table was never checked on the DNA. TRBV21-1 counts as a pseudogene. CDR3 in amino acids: CASSKPRQPNEKLFF. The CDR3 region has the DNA TGTGCCAGCAGCAAACCAAGACAGCCTAATGAAAAACTGTTTTTT.